This record concerns one T cell receptor beta chain sequence. Within the sample, other DNA sequences also encode this same CDR3. V lost 1 base, J lost 1 base, and 8 bases lay in between. This CDR3 comprises 15 residues. Looked up from germline, CDR1 is LGHDT and CDR2 is YNNKEL (reference sequence). The data stem from a study of blood T cell repertoires in COVID-19. Study as a whole: Whether acute or convalescent, the COVID-19 samples came from the United States, Italy and Spain. T cells, B-cell-depleted T cells, or PBMCs provided the cDNA or gDNA that served as material.

Produced via immunoSEQ multiplex PCR; TCRdb's table is partial and in-frame only. Of approximately 83,000 clones in the sample, over 80% were seen once. The source material was peripheral blood. V is TRBV3-1 (or the pseudogene TRBV3-2) and J is TRBJ1-5; the D gene is possibly TRBD1 (5 bases). This clonotype was sampled from a man in his forties or fifties with acute or convalescent COVID-19. The CDR3 reads CASSQGRGSNQPQHF. DNA of the CDR3: TGTGCCAGCAGCCAAGGTAGGGGAAGCAATCAGCCCCAGCATTTT.